This entry describes one T cell receptor beta chain. These data originate in a study of early T cells in non-severe SARS-CoV-2 infection. Each CDR3 protein is one row after TCRdb ran MiXCR on the 5' RACE reads. Here the sample spans tens of thousands of distinct CDR3 sequences, about 15% being singletons. CDR3 size: 16 residues. The germline gives CDR1 SGHVS, CDR2 FNYEAQ. J was trimmed by 2 bases and V by 3 bases; bases with no gene match: 4. The J gene is TRBJ2-5, the V gene TRBV7-6; 12 bases align to TRBD2. The sequencing sample was made of whole blood. The receptor was derived from an adult who was a healthcare worker with PCR-confirmed SARS-CoV-2 infection or an uninfected control (not recorded which). The CDR3 loop is CASSFGLAGSQETQYF. As DNA, the CDR3 is TGTGCCAGCAGCTTCGGACTAGCGGGGTCGCAAGAGACCCAGTACTTC.